Listed below are T cell receptor beta chains from one sample, sequenced in a study of blood T cell repertoires in COVID-19. Assay used: immunoSEQ multiplex PCR; TCRdb lists only in-frame clones, some missing. The sample consists of around 230,000 clones, approximately 90% of them appearing once. Sequencing used PBMCs or T cells enriched from blood (not recorded which). The receptors originated from a man younger than 35 with acute COVID-19. Both conserved end residues are part of each CDR3. Fields, in order: CDR3 length, clone size, V gene, D gene, J gene, CDR3 protein, CDR3 DNA. The D gene is left open where the match is weak. Clone size, where shown, is once, few, many, or a class for clones that have expanded.

CDR3 length: 14; clone size: NA; V gene: TRBV11-2; D gene: NA; J gene: TRBJ2-5; CDR3 protein: CASSLEGVEETQYF; CDR3 DNA: TGTGCCAGCAGCTTAGAGGGAGTCGAGGAGACCCAGTACTTC
CDR3 length: 14; clone size: once; V gene: TRBV30; D gene: NA; J gene: TRBJ1-2; CDR3 protein: CAWSPETGRYGYTF; CDR3 DNA: TGTGCCTGGAGTCCGGAGACAGGCCGCTATGGCTACACCTTC
CDR3 length: 14; clone size: NA; V gene: TRBV13; D gene: TRBD2; J gene: TRBJ2-7; CDR3 protein: CASSSKREGYEQYF; CDR3 DNA: TGTGCCAGCAGCTCCAAGCGGGAGGGCTACGAGCAGTACTTC
CDR3 length: 15; clone size: once; V gene: TRBV18; D gene: TRBD2; J gene: TRBJ2-2; CDR3 protein: CASSPRSLAVGELFF; CDR3 DNA: TGTGCCAGCTCACCACGGTCACTAGCGGTCGGGGAGCTGTTTTTT
CDR3 length: 16; clone size: NA; V gene: TRBV11-2; D gene: NA; J gene: TRBJ2-3; CDR3 protein: CGSSLELKAGTDTQYF; CDR3 DNA: TGTGGCAGCAGCTTAGAGCTCAAAGCGGGCACAGATACGCAGTATTTT
CDR3 length: 14; clone size: NA; V gene: TRBV27; D gene: NA; J gene: TRBJ1-1; CDR3 protein: CASSFGGGRTEAFF; CDR3 DNA: TGTGCCAGCAGTTTTGGGGGGGGGCGGACTGAAGCTTTCTTT
CDR3 length: 14; clone size: NA; V gene: TRBV28; D gene: NA; J gene: TRBJ2-7; CDR3 protein: CASRPDRLLDEQYF; CDR3 DNA: TGTGCCAGCAGGCCCGACAGGCTTTTAGACGAGCAGTACTTC
CDR3 length: 13; clone size: NA; V gene: TRBV28; D gene: NA; J gene: TRBJ1-1; CDR3 protein: CASQGTMNTEAFF; CDR3 DNA: TGTGCCAGCCAGGGAACGATGAACACTGAAGCTTTCTTT
CDR3 length: 16; clone size: NA; V gene: TRBV28; D gene: NA; J gene: TRBJ1-4; CDR3 protein: CASSLRGSSTNEKLFF; CDR3 DNA: TGTGCCAGCAGTTTGCGGGGGTCTTCAACTAATGAAAAACTGTTTTTT
CDR3 length: 14; clone size: NA; V gene: TRBV5-1; D gene: NA; J gene: TRBJ1-5; CDR3 protein: CASSLGDLGQPQHF; CDR3 DNA: TGCGCCAGCAGCTTGGGCGACTTAGGCCAGCCCCAGCATTTT
CDR3 length: 13; clone size: NA; V gene: TRBV28; D gene: NA; J gene: TRBJ1-1; CDR3 protein: CASSFMRWTEAFF; CDR3 DNA: TGTGCCAGCAGTTTCATGAGATGGACTGAAGCTTTCTTT
CDR3 length: 16; clone size: NA; V gene: TRBV7-8; D gene: TRBD2; J gene: TRBJ2-2; CDR3 protein: CASSLQREGYTGELFF; CDR3 DNA: TGTGCCAGCAGCTTACAGCGGGAGGGGTACACCGGGGAGCTGTTTTTT